These 32 T cell receptor beta chains came from one sample sequenced in a study of early T cells in non-severe SARS-CoV-2 infection. MiXCR, run by TCRdb on the 5' RACE reads, gives a single entry per CDR3 protein. The sample includes 15,000 to 20,000 distinct CDR3 sequences, 5.9% of them seen just once. Sequenced material: whole blood. Source of these receptors: an adult who was a healthcare worker with PCR-confirmed SARS-CoV-2 infection or an uninfected control (not recorded which).

This clonotype was recorded many times. The rearrangement uses TRBV6-2 or TRBV6-3 and TRBJ1-4; TRBD1 is a possible D gene (5 bases). CDR3 length equals 17 residues. Germline V CDR1 and CDR2: MNHEY, SVGEGT. V lost 6 bases to trimming and J lost 7 bases, with 24 bases between them. The CDR3 DNA follows: TGTGCCAGCAGCACTCTAACCGGGCAGGGTGGCGGTGAAAAACTGTTTTTT. Amino acids: CASSTLTGQGGGEKLFF.

This clonotype was seen ten or more times. As DNA, the CDR3 is TGTGCCAGTAGGCGCCCCTCCTTCTATGGCTACACCTTC. Protein product: CASRRPSFYGYTF. This chain uses TRBV19 with TRBJ1-2; D is uncertain. The CDR3 is 13 residues long. The V end lost 6 bases, the J end lost 4 bases, and 12 bases lay between the germline ends. Germline V gene lookup returns CDR1 LNHDA and CDR2 SQIVND (reference sequence).

In this sample, this clonotype turned up many times. The rearrangement links TRBV4-1 to TRBJ2-2; D not resolved. The germline V and J ends were trimmed by 3 bases and 1 base, with 9 bases remaining between them. Per the germline V gene, CDR1 is MGHRA and CDR2 is YSYEKL. This CDR3 has 15 amino acids. CDR3 coding DNA: TGCGCCAGCAGCCATTGGCAGATGAACACCGGGGAGCTGTTTTTT. It is translated as CASSHWQMNTGELFF.

This clonotype was counted at least ten times. The chain joins TRBV28 to TRBJ2-7; 9 bases match TRBD2. Germline V lookup: CDR1 MDHEN, CDR2 SYDVKM. This CDR3 is built from 14 residues. J was trimmed by 2 bases and V by 3 bases; bases with no gene match: 2. The CDR3 loop is CASSFRGRAYEQYF. The CDR3 nucleotides read TGTGCCAGCAGTTTCCGCGGGAGGGCCTACGAGCAGTACTTC. The variable domain in full, completed from reference TRBV28 and TRBJ2-7, reads DVKVTQSSRYLVKRTGEKVFLECVQDMDHENMFWYRQDPGLGLRLIYFSYDVKMKEKGDIPEGYSVSREKKERFSLILESASTNQTSMYLCASSFRGRAYEQYFGPGTRLTVT.

This clonotype is judged medium-sized. This chain uses TRBV25-1 with TRBJ2-1; D gene ambiguous. The length of the CDR3 is 17 residues. Germline loops: CDR1 MGHDK, CDR2 SYGVNS. V was cut by 3 bases and J by 0 bases, with 15 bases left in between. The CDR3 reads CASSDLGQTSSYNEQFF. The CDR3 nucleotides read TGTGCCAGCAGTGATTTAGGGCAGACGAGCTCCTACAATGAGCAGTTCTTC.

This clonotype was observed many times. The V and J genes are TRBV27 and TRBJ2-5; 8 positions agree with TRBD1. CDR3 size: 16 residues. J lost 5 bases, V lost 1 base, and 9 bases had no gene match. Germline-derived CDR1 and CDR2 are MNHEY and SMNVEV (reference sequence). The DNA of the CDR3 is TGTGCCAGCAGTTTATATTACAGGGGACAGGTTGAGACCCAGTACTTC. It is translated as CASSLYYRGQVETQYF.

This clonotype came up many times. V usage is TRBV20-1 and J usage is TRBJ2-3; TRBD2 might be the D (6 bases). The germline V and J ends were trimmed by 3 bases and 0 bases, with 10 bases remaining between them. CDR3 length: 14 residues. Per the germline V gene, CDR1 is DFQATT and CDR2 is SNEGSKA (reference sequence). CDR3 DNA sequence: TGCAGTGCTAGTTTACTAGCTAGCACAGATACGCAGTATTTT. Translated: CSASLLASTDTQYF.

The chain has TRBV6-5 and TRBJ2-3; 7 bases map to TRBD1. Unmatched junction bases numbered 6, after V lost 9 bases and J lost 0 bases. The CDR3 has 14 amino acids. Germline CDR1 MNHEY, CDR2 SVGAGI. The CDR3 protein is CASLGQLSTDTQYF. Written as DNA, the CDR3 is TGTGCCAGTTTGGGACAGCTTAGCACAGATACGCAGTATTTT.

This clonotype was picked up many times. The chain employs TRBV2 and TRBJ2-5; perhaps TRBD2 as D (6 bases). The germline V gene has CDR1 SNHLY and CDR2 FYNNEI. Trimming removed 7 bases from V and 7 bases from J, with 13 bases in between. The CDR3 spans 12 residues. The CDR3 DNA reads as TGTGCCAGCAATACGGACGGGGGGACCCAGTACTTC. It encodes CASNTDGGTQYF.

Within the sample, this clonotype is medium-sized (0.01 to 0.1%). J is TRBJ2-2 and V is TRBV25-1; 8 nucleotides agree with TRBD1. The CDR3 totals 15 residues. Germline V gene lookup returns CDR1 MGHDK and CDR2 SYGVNS. J was trimmed by 0 bases and V by 8 bases; bases with no gene match: 5. The CDR3 DNA follows: TGTGCCAGCTGGTCAGGGGGCTCGAACACCGGGGAGCTGTTTTTT. Its protein product is CASWSGGSNTGELFF.

This clonotype was recorded many times. The CDR3 loop is CASSSTHEQYF. DNA of the CDR3: TGTGCCAGCAGCTCTACCCACGAGCAGTACTTC. This sequence joins TRBV7-9 and TRBJ2-7; no definite D call. Trimming stripped 4 bases from V and 5 bases from J, with 6 bases between. Looked up from germline, CDR1 is SEHNR and CDR2 is FQNEAQ (reference sequence). This CDR3 spans 11 amino acids.

At least ten counts were recorded for this clonotype. The chain carries TRBV7-8 and TRBJ2-1, with a weak D call TRBD2 (6 bases). V lost 3 bases, J lost 0 bases, and 9 bases lay in between. The CDR3 totals 15 residues. The germline CDR1 and CDR2 sequences are SGHVS and FQNEAQ. For the CDR3, the DNA is TGTGCCAGCAGCTTTGTGACTAGCTCCTACAATGAGCAGTTCTTC. Translating gives CASSFVTSSYNEQFF.

V usage is TRBV4-1 and J usage is TRBJ2-4; D remains unclear. The CDR3 length is 13 residues. Trimming cost V 1 base and J 7 bases, with 8 bases left between them. From germline, CDR1 is MGHRA and CDR2 YSYEKL. CDR3 in amino acids: CASSQAVGNIQYF. The CDR3 DNA follows: TGCGCCAGCAGCCAAGCGGTCGGGAACATTCAGTACTTC.

This clonotype appeared many times. The DNA of the CDR3 is TGTGCCAGCAGTGAAGTCCCTGACAGGGACTATGGCTACACCTTC. The encoded protein is CASSEVPDRDYGYTF. This sequence joins TRBV6-1 and TRBJ1-2; 7 nucleotides line up with TRBD1. V lost 1 base, J lost 3 bases, and 5 bases stayed unmatched. CDR1 and CDR2 from the germline V gene are MNHNS and SASEGT. CDR3 length: 15 residues.

The sample holds many counts of this clonotype. In DNA form, the CDR3 reads TGTGCCAGCAGCTCGGCAGGGATAAACGAGCAGTACTTC. Protein product: CASSSAGINEQYF. The V gene is TRBV5-5, the J gene TRBJ2-7; D is perhaps TRBD1 (5 bases). The CDR3 has 13 amino acids. V was shortened by 3 bases and J by 5 bases, with 12 bases between the two germline ends. CDR1 is SGHKS, CDR2 YYEKEE, per germline (reference sequence).

The V call is TRBV3-1, the J call TRBJ2-1; perhaps D is TRBD1 or TRBD2 (6 bases each). CDR3 length equals 15 residues. With 1 base removed from V and 7 bases from J, the gap between germline ends came to 14 bases. Germline assignment: CDR1 LGHDT and CDR2 YNNKEL (reference sequence). The DNA of the CDR3 is TGTGCCAGCAGCCAAGCGGGGGCACTGATGAATGAGCAGTTCTTC. This gives the protein CASSQAGALMNEQFF.

This clonotype was counted many times. The V gene is TRBV11-3, the J gene TRBJ2-5; TRBD1 agrees at 8 bases. The J segment lost 0 bases and the V segment lost 5 bases, leaving 8 bases of the junction unmatched. The germline CDR1 and CDR2 sequences are SGHNT and YENEEA. The CDR3 extends over 16 amino acids. CDR3 DNA: TGTGCCAGCAGCCCTAGACAGGGGACTGACCAAGAGACCCAGTACTTC. This codes for CASSPRQGTDQETQYF.

This chain joins TRBV29-1 and TRBJ2-3; D might be TRBD1 (5 bases). The CDR3 sequence is 15 residues long. Germline CDR1 reads SQVTM; CDR2 reads ANQGSEA. V shed 7 bases and J shed 2 bases, with 19 bases lying between them. The DNA of the CDR3 is TGCAGCGCTCGCGTGGGGCCCCACTTCACAGATACGCAGTATTTT. Encoded protein: CSARVGPHFTDTQYF.

This chain links TRBV11-2 with TRBJ2-6, with D uncertain. Trimming removed 5 bases at V and 1 base at J, with 6 bases between. Germline CDR1 and CDR2: SGHAT and FQNNGV. CDR3 length equals 14 residues. CDR3 coding DNA: TGTGCCAGCAGCCGTTGGTCTGGGGCCAACGTCCTGACTTTC. Its translation is CASSRWSGANVLTF.

By share of the sample, this clonotype is medium-sized. This chain connects TRBV3-1 to TRBJ2-1; 7 nucleotides match TRBD2. Trimming removed 4 bases from V and 8 bases from J; junction bases left unmatched: 8. Germline V gene lookup returns CDR1 LGHDT and CDR2 YNNKEL (reference sequence). The CDR3 length is 14 residues. The chain's CDR3 is CASSPRWEGDEQFF. The DNA of the CDR3 is TGTGCCAGCAGCCCCCGCTGGGAGGGCGATGAGCAGTTCTTC.

In its sample, this clonotype was seen many times. The chain joins TRBV5-4 to TRBJ2-3; no reliable D call. Between the trimmed V and J ends, which lost 4 bases and 6 bases, there was a span of 12 bases. Germline CDR1 reads SGHNT; CDR2 reads YYREEE (reference sequence). The CDR3 has 13 amino acids. The CDR3 DNA sequence: TGTGCCAGCAGCACCTACAGCGTCGATACGCAGTATTTT. Amino acid sequence: CASSTYSVDTQYF. The full variable domain, completed using reference TRBV5-4 and TRBJ2-3, is ETGVTQSPTHLIKTRGQQVTLRCSSQSGHNTVSWYQQALGQGPQFIFQYYREEENGRGNFPPRFSGLQFPNYSSELNVNALELDDSALYLCASSTYSVDTQYFGPGTRLTVL.

This clonotype is labeled medium-sized. The CDR3 DNA sequence: TGCGCCAGCAGCCGGGATCACCGAGACGGAGATACGCAGTATTTT. This codes for CASSRDHRDGDTQYF. The rearrangement uses TRBV4-1 and TRBJ2-3; D is ambiguous. The CDR3 contains 15 residues. V lost 4 bases, J lost 5 bases, and 16 bases lay in between. Per germline, CDR1 MGHRA and CDR2 YSYEKL.

Ten or more counts support this clonotype. The chain has TRBV4-1 and TRBJ2-1; TRBD2 matches 7 bases. In germline, CDR1 is MGHRA, CDR2 YSYEKL. J was trimmed by 9 bases and V by 0 bases; bases with no gene match: 8. The CDR3 has 15 amino acids. In DNA form, the CDR3 reads TGCGCCAGCAGCCAAGAGGGGATTGCTAGCGGTGAGCAGTTCTTC. Amino acid sequence: CASSQEGIASGEQFF.

In its sample, this clonotype was seen many times. The chain combines TRBV7-2 with TRBJ2-1, with D possibly matching TRBD2 (5 bases). This CDR3 comprises 12 residues. The germline V and J ends were trimmed by 4 bases and 8 bases, with 9 bases remaining between them. Germline CDR1 is SGHTA and CDR2 is FQGNSA. Written as DNA, the CDR3 is TGTGCCAGCAGCTCCTACGGGGATGAGCAGTTCTTC. This codes for CASSSYGDEQFF. Full variable domain (rest looked up from reference TRBV7-2 and TRBJ2-1): GAGVSQSPSNKVTEKGKDVELRCDPISGHTALYWYRQSLGQGLEFLIYFQGNSAPDKSGLPSDRFSAERTGGSVSTLTIQRTQQEDSAVYLCASSSYGDEQFFGPGTRLTVL.

This clonotype showed up many times. The chain uses TRBV6-4 and TRBJ2-2; 8 bases map to TRBD1. There are 15 residues in the CDR3. In germline, CDR1 is MRHNA, CDR2 SNTAGT. V dropped 2 bases and J dropped 1; count of bases not matched to a gene: 0. The CDR3, as DNA: TGTGCCAGCAGTGACGGGACAGGGAACACCGGGGAGCTGTTTTTT. It is translated as CASSDGTGNTGELFF.

This clonotype was seen ten or more times. The chain has TRBV7-2 and TRBJ1-1; D unclear. Trimming took off 3 bases at V and 3 bases at J, with 5 bases between the two ends. Germline V gene lookup returns CDR1 SGHTA and CDR2 FQGNSA. This CDR3 contains 12 residues. The CDR3 DNA is TGTGCCAGCAGCTTTCTCGACACTGAAGCTTTCTTT. It codes for CASSFLDTEAFF.

Ten or more counts support this clonotype. The chain combines TRBV5-1 with TRBJ2-1; TRBD1 aligns across 8 bases. Germline loops: CDR1 SGHRS, CDR2 YFSETQ. The CDR3 sequence is 13 residues long. The V segment lost 4 bases and the J segment 8 bases; nucleotides outside the gene matches: 5. For the CDR3, the DNA is TGCGCCAGCAGCCAAGACAGGGGCGATGAGCAGTTCTTC. It yields the protein CASSQDRGDEQFF. The variable domain in full, with the rest retrieved from reference TRBV5-1 and TRBJ2-1, is KAGVTQTPRYLIKTRGQQVTLSCSPISGHRSVSWYQQTPGQGLQFLFEYFSETQRNKGNFPGRFSGRQFSNSRSEMNVSTLELGDSALYLCASSQDRGDEQFFGPGTRLTVL.

This clonotype has just a few counts. This chain connects TRBV15 to TRBJ2-4; D remains unclear. Germline CDR1 LNHNV, CDR2 YYDKDF (reference sequence). This CDR3 has 16 residues. V dropped 5 bases and J dropped 2 bases, with 16 bases sitting between them. The CDR3 nucleotides are TGTGCCACCAGCTCCGGAAACGTGATCTCCAAAAACATTCAGTACTTC. It translates to CATSSGNVISKNIQYF.

Many counts were recorded for this clonotype. The chain recombines TRBV4-1 with TRBJ2-1, with D maybe TRBD2 (5 bases). The V gene lost 0 bases and the J gene lost 15 bases, with 9 bases spanning the gap. The CDR3 runs to 11 residues. The germline V gene has CDR1 MGHRA and CDR2 YSYEKL. Here the CDR3 DNA reads TGCGCCAGCAGCCAAGAAACTAGGAGGTTCTTC. Protein: CASSQETRRFF.

This clonotype was found a few times. The chain joins TRBV19 to TRBJ2-6, with TRBD1 identical over 8 bases. The trim removed 5 bases at V and 2 bases at J, leaving 5 bases unmatched. Germline CDR1 reads LNHDA; CDR2 reads SQIVND (reference sequence). This CDR3 region has 16 residues. The CDR3 loop reads CASSDSGGAGANVLTF. The CDR3 DNA follows: TGTGCCAGTAGTGATTCAGGGGGCGCTGGGGCCAACGTCCTGACTTTC.

This clonotype was seen at least ten times. This sequence joins TRBV28 and TRBJ2-2, with D possibly matching TRBD2 (6 bases). The V gene's germline CDR1 is MDHEN and CDR2 SYDVKM. V was pared by 4 bases and J by 0 bases, with 24 bases between. This CDR3 has 20 amino acids. CDR3 region: CASSYITGLHGMTNTGELFF. The DNA of the CDR3 is TGTGCCAGCAGTTATATCACGGGACTCCACGGAATGACGAACACCGGGGAGCTGTTTTTT.

This clonotype was counted many times. The gene calls are TRBV29-1 and TRBJ2-5, with D unresolved. V lost 4 bases and J 3 bases, leaving 9 bases between the germline ends. Germline V gives CDR1 SQVTM, CDR2 ANQGSEA. CDR3 length equals 12 residues. The CDR3 protein is CSVGVPEETQYF. In DNA, the CDR3 is TGCAGCGTTGGGGTACCGGAAGAGACCCAGTACTTC. Full variable domain (remainder filled in from reference TRBV29-1 and TRBJ2-5): SAVISQKPSRDICQRGTSLTIQCQVDSQVTMMFWYRQQPGQSLTLIATANQGSEATYESGFVIDKFPISRPNLTFSTLTVSNMSPEDSSIYLCSVGVPEETQYFGPGTRLLVL.